These 9 T cell receptor beta chains were sequenced from one sample in a study of blood T cell repertoires in COVID-19. Here immunoSEQ multiplex PCR was the method, and the copy in TCRdb shows in-frame clones only, minus some. The sample has approximately 130,000 clones, approximately 84% seen once; the top ten hold around 13%. Sequencing was carried out using peripheral blood. Receptors originate from a human donor in a cohort sampled during active COVID-19.

Only one count was recorded for this clone. This chain uses TRBV11-3 with TRBJ2-7; TRBD2 is a possible D gene (5 bases). The CDR3 contains 14 residues. V lost 6 bases and J lost 4, with 16 bases in between. Germline CDR1 is SGHNT and CDR2 is YENEEA. The CDR3 bases are TGTGCCAGCAGAGTCACGGGGAATTGGTACGAGCAGTACTTC. As protein: CASRVTGNWYEQYF.

Regarding this clone: The germline gene is not matched at one end of the junction; a read error may be the cause. V and J are TRBV7-7 and TRBJ1-3, with 10 bases lining up with TRBD1. Per the germline V gene, CDR1 is SSHAT and CDR2 is FNYEAQ (reference sequence). This CDR3 is 17 amino acids long. CDR3 DNA: TGTGCTAGCAGCGCCTACCGGGACAGGGGAGTTGGAAACACCATATATTTT. Translated: CASSAYRDRGVGNTIYF.

The chain couples TRBV5-1 to TRBJ2-2; no clear D. Germline-derived CDR1 and CDR2 are SGHRS and YFSETQ. Trimming left V 0 bases short and J 1 base short, with 10 bases between. The CDR3 has 16 residues. CDR3 nucleotide sequence: TGCGCCAGCAGCTTGGCCTCGCGGATGAACACCGGGGAGCTGTTTTTT. It yields the protein CASSLASRMNTGELFF. Filled out from reference TRBV5-1 and TRBJ2-2, the complete variable domain reads KAGVTQTPRYLIKTRGQQVTLSCSPISGHRSVSWYQQTPGQGLQFLFEYFSETQRNKGNFPGRFSGRQFSNSRSEMNVSTLELGDSALYLCASSLASRMNTGELFFGEGSRLTVL.

The V gene is TRBV5-1, the J gene TRBJ1-2; 9 bases align to TRBD1. Germline loops: CDR1 SGHRS, CDR2 YFSETQ. The V and J ends lost 0 bases and 8 bases, in that order; junction bases with no gene match: 11. This CDR3 is 16 amino acids long. CDR3 amino acids: CASSLETSQGAQGYTF. The CDR3 DNA reads as TGCGCCAGCAGCTTGGAGACGTCACAGGGGGCGCAGGGCTACACCTTC.

V gene TRBV5-1 combines with J gene TRBJ1-2; TRBD1 matches at 10 bases. Germline V lookup: CDR1 SGHRS, CDR2 YFSETQ. The junction had 8 bases not matched to a gene; V was cut back by 5 bases and J by 1 base. The CDR3 runs 16 residues. The CDR3 region is CASSPGQGSLNYGYTF. In DNA form, the CDR3 reads TGCGCCAGCAGTCCGGGACAGGGGTCACTTAACTATGGCTACACCTTC.

This clone has a handful of counts. V and J are TRBV5-8 and TRBJ1-3; the D gene is possibly TRBD1 (5 bases). V gave up 0 bases and J gave up 0 bases, with 10 bases separating them. The CDR3 loop spans 16 amino acids. In germline, CDR1 is SGHTS, CDR2 YDEGEE. In DNA, the CDR3 is TGTGCCAGCAGCTTGGAAGCAGACAGCTCTGGAAACACCATATATTTT. This sequence encodes CASSLEADSSGNTIYF.

V and J are TRBV7-9 and TRBJ1-1; 8 bases are shared with TRBD1. CDR3 length: 16 amino acids. Looked up from germline, CDR1 is SEHNR and CDR2 is FQNEAQ (reference sequence). Unmatched junction bases numbered 14, after V lost 5 bases and J lost 6 bases. Written as DNA, the CDR3 is TGTGCCAGCAGCAGGCGGACAGGGTCCCCTTCTGCTGAAGCTTTCTTT. Translating gives CASSRRTGSPSAEAFF.

DNA for the CDR3: TGCAGTGCTAGTGGGCAGGGGGTCGGCAGGAATGAAAAACTGTTTTTT. This encodes CSASGQGVGRNEKLFF. This sequence joins TRBV20-1 and TRBJ1-4; 7 positions agree with TRBD1. The CDR3 extends over 16 amino acids. Losses at the gene ends were 3 bases for V and 5 bases for J; bases not matched to a gene: 12. Germline lookup yields CDR1 DFQATT and CDR2 SNEGSKA (reference sequence).

The DNA for the CDR3 is TGTGCCTGGAGTGAGCGTCTTCACACTGAAGCTTTCTTT. The encoded protein is CAWSERLHTEAFF. V is TRBV30 and J is TRBJ1-1; D not resolved. The germline CDR1 and CDR2 sequences are GTSNPN and SVGIG (reference sequence). The CDR3 is 13 residues long. The V end lost 1 base, the J end lost 3 bases, and 9 bases lay between the germline ends. Variable domain in full (rest from reference TRBV30 and TRBJ1-1): SQTIHQWPATLVQPVGSPLSLECTVEGTSNPNLYWYRQAAGRGLQLLFYSVGIGQISSEVPQNLSASRPQDRQFILSSKKLLLSDSGFYLCAWSERLHTEAFFGQGTRLTVV.